Listed below are T cell receptor beta chains from one sample, sequenced in a study of regulatory T cells in long-lasting Graves disease. TCRdb recomputed calls from the multiplex PCR reads with MiXCR, one row per CDR3 protein. The sample yields under 700,000 distinct CDR3 sequences, around 16% seen once. This sample also appeared in a second study, on T cells in Graves' hyperthyroidism and ophthalmopathy.

The sample here was peripheral blood mononuclear cells (PBMCs), taken at new diagnosis, from a patient treated with antithyroid drugs. The receptors shown here come from a woman aged 35-60 years with Graves disease. Both conserved end residues are part of each CDR3. D genes are given only for firm matches. Clone size is not always given. Where it is, it says once, few, many or a class for expanded clones.

v_gene,j_gene,abundance,d_gene,CDR3aa,CDR3nt
TRBV2,TRBJ2-4,many,NA,CASSNGRTVNIQYF,TGTGCCAGCAGTAACGGACGCACTGTAAACATTCAGTACTTC
TRBV28,TRBJ1-1,NA,TRBD1,CASFRDRELRVAFF,TGTGCCAGCTTCCGGGACAGGGAACTCCGAGTGGCTTTCTTT
TRBV7-6,TRBJ1-2,few,NA,CASSPIGDDYGYTF,TGTGCCAGCAGCCCCATAGGCGATGACTATGGCTACACCTTC
TRBV30,TRBJ1-1,few,NA,CASGQSGTEAFF,TGTGCCTCCGGACAGTCAGGCACTGAAGCTTTCTTT
TRBV9,TRBJ2-1,few,TRBD2,CASSVELAGGLYNEHFF,TGTGCCAGCAGCGTAGAACTAGCGGGGGGCCTCTACAATGAGCATTTCTTC
TRBV9,TRBJ2-3,NA,NA,CASSVAQQGSFATDTQYF,TGTGCCAGCAGCGTAGCTCAACAAGGATCATTCGCGACAGATACGCAGTATTTT
TRBV7-8,TRBJ2-3,few,TRBD1,CASSLTGDTDTQYF,TGTGCCAGCAGCTTGACAGGGGACACAGATACGCAGTATTTT
TRBV2,TRBJ1-5,many,TRBD1,CASSPGTGPFEPQHF,TGTGCCAGCAGCCCTGGGACAGGGCCCTTCGAGCCCCAGCATTTT
TRBV20-1,TRBJ1-4,many,NA,CGSSSLGEKLFF,TGCGGGTCCTCGAGCCTCGGGGAAAAACTGTTTTTT
TRBV2,TRBJ1-1,many,TRBD1,CASSEDRGVEAFF,TGTGCCAGCAGTGAGGACAGGGGGGTTGAAGCTTTCTTT
TRBV7-6,TRBJ2-2,NA,TRBD1,CASSLGTGQGGELFF,TGTGCCAGCAGCTTAGGGACAGGGCAAGGCGGGGAGCTGTTTTTT
TRBV15,TRBJ2-1,few,NA,CATSRVTGRDNEQFF,TGTGCCACCAGCAGAGTTACGGGTCGCGACAATGAGCAGTTCTTC
TRBV30,TRBJ1-1,many,NA,CAWTGTGLGTEAFF,TGTGCCTGGACCGGGACGGGATTGGGCACTGAAGCTTTCTTT
TRBV12-3/TRBV12-4,TRBJ2-1,many,NA,CASRRNPHSRALGYEQFF,TGTGCCAGCAGACGAAATCCCCACTCCCGGGCCCTAGGGTATGAGCAGTTCTTC